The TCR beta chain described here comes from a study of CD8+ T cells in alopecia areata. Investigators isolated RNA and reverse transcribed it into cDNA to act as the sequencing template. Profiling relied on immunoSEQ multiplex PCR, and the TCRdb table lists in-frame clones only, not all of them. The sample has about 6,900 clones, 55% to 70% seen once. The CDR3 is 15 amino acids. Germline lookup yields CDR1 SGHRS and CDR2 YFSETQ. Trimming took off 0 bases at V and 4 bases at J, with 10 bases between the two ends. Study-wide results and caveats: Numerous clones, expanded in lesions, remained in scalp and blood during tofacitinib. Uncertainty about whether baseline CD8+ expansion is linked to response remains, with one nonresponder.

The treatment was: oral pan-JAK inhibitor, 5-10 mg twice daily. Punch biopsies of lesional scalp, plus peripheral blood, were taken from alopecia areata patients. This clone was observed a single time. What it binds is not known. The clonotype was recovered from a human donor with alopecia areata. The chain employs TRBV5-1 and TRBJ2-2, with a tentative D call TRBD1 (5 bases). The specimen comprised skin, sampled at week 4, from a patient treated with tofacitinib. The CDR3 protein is CASSLDRTATGELFF. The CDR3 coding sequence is TGCGCCAGCAGCTTGGACAGGACGGCCACCGGGGAGCTGTTTTTT.